Following are 27 T cell receptor beta chains from one sample sequenced in a study of shared T cell receptors in the human thymus. The repertoire was sequenced with immunoSEQ multiplex PCR; TCRdb's copy has only in-frame clones and lacks some. Here the sample spans about 660,000 clones, more than 75% being singletons. The same data also went into a second study, on human thymus T cells.

Sequences were obtained from thymocytes. The receptors were gathered from a boy younger than two with a congenital heart defect.

The CDR3 spells CASLAGGPEGTDTQYF. CDR3 DNA sequence: TGTGCCAGCCTAGCGGGAGGGCCTGAAGGGACAGATACGCAGTATTTT. The chain has TRBV28 and TRBJ2-3, with TRBD2 matching over 12 bases. The J segment lost 3 bases and the V segment lost 8 bases, leaving 9 bases of the junction unmatched. The CDR3 spans 16 residues. The germline V gene encodes CDR1 MDHEN and CDR2 SYDVKM.

V usage is TRBV18 and J usage is TRBJ1-2, with 10 positions matching TRBD1. The junction had 16 bases not matched to a gene; V was cut back by 4 bases and J by 8 bases. CDR3 length: 17 amino acids. CDR1 and CDR2 from the germline V gene are KGHSH and LQKENI. As DNA, the CDR3 is TGTGCCAGCTCACGACAGGGGGCGCGGAGCTTCAAAGTAGGCTACACCTTC. Its protein product is CASSRQGARSFKVGYTF.

The J gene is TRBJ2-7, the V gene TRBV19, with 7 bases lining up with TRBD2. The J segment lost 3 bases and the V segment lost 1 base, leaving 3 bases of the junction unmatched. The germline V gene has CDR1 LNHDA and CDR2 SQIVND (reference sequence). The CDR3 is 14 residues long. The CDR3 DNA is TGTGCCAGTAGTATAGTCCCTAGCGGCTACGAGCAGTACTTC. This encodes CASSIVPSGYEQYF.

V gene TRBV11-2 combines with J gene TRBJ2-5; 9 bases map to TRBD2. Germline loops: CDR1 SGHAT, CDR2 FQNNGV. J gave up 2 bases and V 5 bases, and 9 bases lay outside the gene matches. The CDR3 contains 16 residues. CDR3: CASSPMASGAQETQYF. The CDR3 DNA sequence: TGTGCCAGCAGCCCCATGGCTAGCGGGGCTCAAGAGACCCAGTACTTC. The full variable domain, in which reference TRBV11-2 and TRBJ2-5 provide the parts outside the CDR3, is EAGVAQSPRYKIIEKRQSVAFWCNPISGHATLYWYQQILGQGPKLLIQFQNNGVVDDSQLPKDRFSAERLKGVDSTLKIQPAKLEDSAVYLCASSPMASGAQETQYFGPGTRLLVL.

This clone was counted only a few times. The chain combines TRBV30 with TRBJ2-2, with D possibly matching TRBD1 (5 bases). The germline V gene encodes CDR1 GTSNPN and CDR2 SVGIG (reference sequence). This CDR3 spans 13 amino acids. The chain's CDR3 is CAGYDRNTGELFF. Written as DNA, the CDR3 is TGTGCTGGATATGACAGAAACACCGGGGAGCTGTTTTTT.

The V call is TRBV28, the J call TRBJ1-2, with 8 bases matching TRBD1. This CDR3 is 14 amino acids long. Trimming at V came to 6 bases and at J to 11 bases, leaving 14 bases not matched to a gene. Germline CDR1 MDHEN, CDR2 SYDVKM. The CDR3 protein is CASSLIGTGGTYTF. In DNA, the CDR3 is TGTGCCAGCAGCCTAATAGGGACAGGAGGGACGTACACCTTC.

This chain connects TRBV29-1 to TRBJ2-5, with D hard to call. The CDR3 has 14 amino acids. Trimming cost V 4 bases and J 5 bases, with 17 bases left between them. From germline, CDR1 is SQVTM and CDR2 ANQGSEA. CDR3 residues: CSVGNSNPRETQYF. In DNA, the CDR3 is TGCAGCGTTGGGAATAGTAACCCCAGGGAGACCCAGTACTTC.

The chain carries TRBV6-5 and TRBJ2-7; TRBD2 aligns across 7 bases. The germline gives CDR1 MNHEY, CDR2 SVGAGI. The V and J ends lost 5 bases and 2 bases, in that order; junction bases with no gene match: 6. The CDR3 covers 14 residues. CDR3 nucleotides: TGTGCCAGCAGTCCGCGGGGGTTCGCCTACGAGCAGTACTTC. Amino acid sequence: CASSPRGFAYEQYF.

This clone was seen once. V gene TRBV11-2 combines with J gene TRBJ1-5; D is unclear. The CDR3 is 13 amino acids. Germline V gene sequence: CDR1 SGHAT, CDR2 FQNNGV. V lost 1 base, J lost 7 bases, and 8 bases lay in between. CDR3 nucleotide sequence: TGTGCCAGCAGCTTAGGCCCCCAGCAGCCCCAGCATTTT. It is translated as CASSLGPQQPQHF.

CDR3 nucleotides: TGTGCCACCAGCAGAGATCTCCCGGTTACCTACGAGCAGTACTTC. Protein sequence: CATSRDLPVTYEQYF. The V gene is TRBV15, the J gene TRBJ2-7, with D unclear. Trimming took 0 bases from V and 2 from J, leaving 11 bases between them. CDR3 size: 15 residues. Germline lookup yields CDR1 LNHNV and CDR2 YYDKDF (reference sequence). Supplemented by reference TRBV15 and TRBJ2-7, the full variable domain reads DAMVIQNPRYQVTQFGKPVTLSCSQTLNHNVMYWYQQKSSQAPKLLFHYYDKDFNNEADTPDNFQSRRPNTSFCFLDIRSPGLGDTAMYLCATSRDLPVTYEQYFGPGTRLTVT.

This clone has a handful of counts. J is TRBJ2-7 and V is TRBV20-1; D unresolved. The V end lost 3 bases, the J end lost 3 bases, and 6 bases lay between the germline ends. The CDR3 loop spans 11 amino acids. Germline lookup yields CDR1 DFQATT and CDR2 SNEGSKA (reference sequence). The chain's CDR3 is CSARHSYEQYF. The CDR3 DNA is TGCAGTGCTAGGCACAGCTACGAGCAGTACTTC.

V gene TRBV5-4 combines with J gene TRBJ2-1; TRBD2 matches at 8 bases. Germline CDR1 SGHNT, CDR2 YYREEE (reference sequence). V trimming: 3 bases; J trimming: 8 bases; junction bases outside the gene matches: 7. CDR3 length: 14 residues. Here the CDR3 DNA reads TGTGCCAGCAGCTCTTGGACTAGCCTGGATGAGCAGTTCTTC. It codes for CASSSWTSLDEQFF.

The J gene is TRBJ2-3, the V gene TRBV10-1; TRBD2 might be the D (5 bases). CDR1 and CDR2 (germline): WNHNN, SYGVQD (reference sequence). The CDR3 is made up of 13 amino acids. V was shortened by 0 bases and J by 8 bases, with 9 bases between the two germline ends. The CDR3 here is CASSESRVGTQYF. The CDR3 bases are TGCGCCAGCAGTGAGTCGAGGGTGGGTACGCAGTATTTT.

In its sample, this clone was seen once. V and J are TRBV14 and TRBJ2-3; D is perhaps TRBD1 (5 bases). With 2 bases removed from V and 12 bases from J, the gap between germline ends came to 9 bases. The CDR3 loop spans 11 amino acids. Germline values: CDR1 SGHDN, CDR2 FVKESK. In nucleotides, the CDR3 is TGTGCCAGCAGCCAAATGGGGCAACAGTATTTT. Its protein product is CASSQMGQQYF.

The gene calls are TRBV14 and TRBJ2-3, with a possible D match to TRBD1 (6 bases). The CDR3 covers 16 residues. Germline-derived CDR1 and CDR2 are SGHDN and FVKESK. Trimming shortened V by 1 base and J by 2 bases, and 13 bases separated the two germline ends. The DNA for the CDR3 is TGTGCCAGCAGCCAAGTTAGGGGACAAGACACAGATACGCAGTATTTT. Encoded protein: CASSQVRGQDTDTQYF.

The chain carries TRBV7-9 and TRBJ1-2; a weak D match, TRBD1 (5 bases). The germline CDR1 and CDR2 sequences are SEHNR and FQNEAQ (reference sequence). Deletions cut 5 bases from V and 2 bases from J, with 12 bases between. The CDR3 is 14 amino acids. The DNA for the CDR3 is TGTGCCAGCAGCCCCCCGACAGCGAACTATGGCTACACCTTC. Protein: CASSPPTANYGYTF.

The V call is TRBV7-2, the J call TRBJ2-5; D may be TRBD2 (7 bases). CDR1 SGHTA and CDR2 FQGNSA come from the germline V gene. V was pared by 5 bases and J by 5 bases, with 18 bases between. The CDR3 sequence is 15 residues long. The CDR3 region has the DNA TGTGCCAGCAGCCGCGGGGGCGGGGTCGAGGAGACCCAGTACTTC. Translated: CASSRGGGVEETQYF. The full variable domain, with the rest looked up from reference TRBV7-2 and TRBJ2-5, is GAGVSQSPSNKVTEKGKDVELRCDPISGHTALYWYRQSLGQGLEFLIYFQGNSAPDKSGLPSDRFSAERTGGSVSTLTIQRTQQEDSAVYLCASSRGGGVEETQYFGPGTRLLVL.

The rearrangement links TRBV15 to TRBJ2-3; 10 nucleotides match TRBD2. Germline V CDR1 and CDR2: LNHNV, YYDKDF (reference sequence). With 4 bases clipped from V and 4 bases from J, the junction kept 5 bases outside the gene matches. The CDR3 runs 15 residues. CDR3 bases: TGTGCCACCAGCATTGATAGCGGGAGGTCAGATACGCAGTATTTT. Its translation: CATSIDSGRSDTQYF.

CDR3 coding DNA: TGTGCCAGCAGTGAAGAGGGACAGGGCGCGGACGAGCAGTACTTC. Translated: CASSEEGQGADEQYF. V gene TRBV2 combines with J gene TRBJ2-7; 9 nucleotides line up with TRBD1. The CDR3 loop spans 15 amino acids. V shed 1 base, J shed 5 bases, and the junction held 6 bases outside the gene matches. The germline V gene encodes CDR1 SNHLY and CDR2 FYNNEI.

The chain is built from TRBV7-2 and TRBJ2-2; D gene ambiguous. Germline CDR1 and CDR2: SGHTA and FQGNSA. Trimming took 1 base from V and 0 from J, leaving 9 bases between them. This CDR3 region has 16 residues. The CDR3 DNA reads TGTGCCAGCAGCTTAGGAGGTGTGACGAACACCGGGGAGCTGTTTTTT. Amino acids: CASSLGGVTNTGELFF.

In this sample, this clone turned up once. CDR3 coding DNA: TGTGCCATCAGAGCCAATTCCGGGTTTTACAATGAGCAGTTCTTC. Protein: CAIRANSGFYNEQFF. The rearrangement links TRBV10-3 to TRBJ2-1; D is ambiguous. The CDR3 is 15 amino acids. CDR1 ENHRY and CDR2 SYGVKD come from the germline V gene. V lost 6 bases and J 4 bases, leaving 16 bases between the germline ends.

The chain is built from TRBV6-6 and TRBJ1-2; D call uncertain. Trimming took off 6 bases at V and 0 bases at J, with 11 bases between the two ends. The CDR3 has 14 residues. The germline gives CDR1 MNHNY, CDR2 SVGAGI (reference sequence). CDR3 protein: CASSEGAANYGYTF. The CDR3 DNA sequence: TGTGCCAGCAGCGAGGGTGCAGCTAACTATGGCTACACCTTC.

The rearrangement uses TRBV28 and TRBJ2-7; 7 bases match TRBD2. Germline CDR1 MDHEN, CDR2 SYDVKM. The CDR3 is 19 residues long. J gave up 0 bases and V 5 bases, and 19 bases lay outside the gene matches. CDR3 sequence (DNA): TGTGCCAGCAGTGTAATACCCTATTCAACCGGGACTATCTCCTACGAGCAGTACTTC. Encoded protein: CASSVIPYSTGTISYEQYF.

This chain connects TRBV2 to TRBJ1-5; D gene uncertain. V shed 6 bases and J shed 5 bases, with 14 bases lying between them. The CDR3 covers 14 residues. The germline CDR1 and CDR2 sequences are SNHLY and FYNNEI. The CDR3 nucleotides read TGTGCCAGCAGCGCGACACTTAATTATCAGCCCCAGCATTTT. Protein: CASSATLNYQPQHF.

The chain recombines TRBV4-2 with TRBJ2-5; the match to TRBD1 covers 8 bases. The J call may not be correct, given that the DNA end is closer to TRBJ2-7. Germline assignment: CDR1 LGHNA and CDR2 YNFKEQ. The CDR3 runs 19 residues. The CDR3 DNA follows: TGTGCCAGCAGCCCCGAAGCAGGACAGGGCGCAACTATTTCCTACGAGCAGTACTTC. The encoded protein is CASSPEAGQGATISYEQYF.

This rearrangement joins TRBV18 to TRBJ1-1; 10 bases align to TRBD1. Germline CDR1 KGHSH, CDR2 LQKENI. The CDR3 length is 15 residues. J gave up 7 bases and V 5 bases, and 10 bases lay outside the gene matches. The CDR3 here is CASSTGTGDSGEAFF. The DNA for the CDR3 is TGTGCCAGCTCAACCGGGACAGGGGATTCTGGTGAAGCTTTCTTT.

This chain uses TRBV11-2 with TRBJ1-2, with D tentatively TRBD1 (5 bases). The CDR3 spans 13 residues. The V gene lost 5 bases and the J gene lost 8 bases, with 15 bases spanning the gap. The germline CDR1 and CDR2 sequences are SGHAT and FQNNGV. The CDR3 is CASSRVAGQGYTF. CDR3 coding DNA: TGTGCCAGCAGCCGGGTCGCGGGGCAGGGCTACACCTTC.